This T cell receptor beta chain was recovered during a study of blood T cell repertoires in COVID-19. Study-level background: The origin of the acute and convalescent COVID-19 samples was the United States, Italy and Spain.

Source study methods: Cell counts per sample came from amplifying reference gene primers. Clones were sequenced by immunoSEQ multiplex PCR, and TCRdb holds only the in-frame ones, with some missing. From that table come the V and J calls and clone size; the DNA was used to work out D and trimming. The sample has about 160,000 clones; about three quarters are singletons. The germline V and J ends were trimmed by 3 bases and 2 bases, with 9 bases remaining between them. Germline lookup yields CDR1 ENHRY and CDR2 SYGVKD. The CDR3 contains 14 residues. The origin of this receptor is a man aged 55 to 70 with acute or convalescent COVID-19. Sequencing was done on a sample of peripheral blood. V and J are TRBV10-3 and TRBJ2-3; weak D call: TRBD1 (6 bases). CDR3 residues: CAISDRGSTDTQYF. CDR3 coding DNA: TGTGCCATCAGTGACAGGGGATCCACAGATACGCAGTATTTT.